This T cell receptor beta chain was recovered during a study of control samples from healthy donors and cancer patients (dated by TCRdb to about 2020). The junction carries 4 bases between V and J, which are trimmed by 1 base and 1 base respectively. Per the germline V gene, SGHDN is the CDR1 and FVKESK is the CDR2. From cysteine to phenylalanine, the CDR3 is 13 amino acids long. CDR3 DNA is the only sequence kept; it has 39 bases, read in frame from the first base. Library preparation used the immunoSEQ multiplex PCR assay. TCRdb stores this immuneACCESS table with in-frame sequences only. Part of the clones is absent; in the studies checked, under half of the shortfall reflects unresolved V genes, and no reason is known for the rest. Recorded for this sample are over 150,000 clones; approximately 92% of them occurred a single time. The top ten constitute 1.2% to 1.5% of the sample. In regard to this clone: Its cognate antigen has yet to be identified. No quality values exist for individual bases; no much larger clone is one base distant.

The receptor's source is a man in his thirties or forties in good health. Sequences were obtained from blood. The chain links TRBV14 with TRBJ1-1; there is no confident call for the D gene. The DNA is as follows: TGTGCCAGCAGCCAAGCCAGGAACACTGAAGCTTTCTTT. Translated, it reads CASSQARNTEAFF.